Below, 11 T cell receptor beta chains from the same sample are listed, as sequenced in a study of control samples from healthy donors and cancer patients. Using immunoSEQ multiplex PCR, the repertoire was profiled, and TCRdb retains in-frame clones only, with some absent. The table shows about 82,000 clones, with 94% occurring only once. Sequenced input: blood. The receptors were sampled from a woman aged 18 to 35 in good health.

This clone has a single count. This chain links TRBV7-3 with TRBJ2-7, with D maybe TRBD1 (6 bases). This CDR3 has 13 amino acids. V lost 5 bases, J lost 7 bases, and 15 bases lay in between. Germline V gene sequence: CDR1 SGHTA, CDR2 FQGTGA. The CDR3 loop is CASSHQQGLEQYF. In DNA, the CDR3 is TGTGCCAGCAGCCACCAACAGGGTTTGGAGCAGTACTTC.

The V call is TRBV6-1, the J call TRBJ2-7; 7 nucleotides align to TRBD2. Germline V gives CDR1 MNHNS, CDR2 SASEGT. The CDR3 is made up of 16 amino acids. The junction had 10 bases not matched to a gene; V was cut back by 3 bases and J by 2 bases. CDR3 in DNA: TGTGCCAGCAGTGAGGGGAGACTAGCCAGTACCTACGAGCAGTACTTC. Translation gives CASSEGRLASTYEQYF.

This sequence joins TRBV28 and TRBJ2-7, with unresolved D. With 6 bases removed from V and 3 bases from J, the gap between germline ends came to 3 bases. CDR1 and CDR2 from the germline V gene are MDHEN and SYDVKM. CDR3 length equals 10 residues. The CDR3: CASSHYEQYF. CDR3 coding DNA: TGTGCCAGCAGCCACTACGAGCAGTACTTC.

The J gene is TRBJ1-5, the V gene TRBV19, with D perhaps TRBD1 (5 bases). CDR3 size: 16 residues. The V and J ends lost 3 bases and 2 bases respectively, with 14 bases between them. Looked up from germline, CDR1 is LNHDA and CDR2 is SQIVND (reference sequence). Here the CDR3 DNA reads TGTGCCAGTAGTATTGGGGCCAGGGTCGGCAATCAGCCCCAGCATTTT. Translating it yields CASSIGARVGNQPQHF.

This clone is a singleton in its sample. The J gene is TRBJ1-1, the V gene TRBV5-1; weak D call: TRBD1 (5 bases). Trimming removed 4 bases from V and 1 base from J, with 11 bases in between. CDR1 is SGHRS and CDR2 is YFSETQ in the germline V gene. The CDR3 is 14 amino acids. CDR3 coding DNA: TGCGCCAGCAGCCCCATTGGGGGGAACACTGAAGCTTTCTTT. It specifies CASSPIGGNTEAFF.

The chain couples TRBV27 to TRBJ2-7; unclear D gene. The V gene lost 1 base and the J gene lost 0 bases, with 7 bases spanning the gap. Germline values: CDR1 MNHEY, CDR2 SMNVEV (reference sequence). The CDR3 totals 14 residues. This CDR3 reads CASSLLLSSYEQYF. In DNA form, the CDR3 reads TGTGCCAGCAGTTTATTACTTAGCTCCTACGAGCAGTACTTC.

The V call is TRBV10-1, the J call TRBJ2-7; D not certain. The germline V and J ends were trimmed by 6 bases and 4 bases, with 10 bases remaining between them. Germline V gene data show CDR1 as WNHNN and CDR2 as SYGVQD (reference sequence). The CDR3 has 12 amino acids. CDR3 nucleotide sequence: TGCGCCAGCAGCCCGGGTGGATACGAGCAGTACTTC. Its translation is CASSPGGYEQYF.

V gene TRBV20-1 combines with J gene TRBJ2-3; D remains unclear. The CDR3 totals 11 residues. Germline V gives CDR1 DFQATT, CDR2 SNEGSKA (reference sequence). V was trimmed by 5 bases and J by 5 bases, leaving 8 bases between them. Here the CDR3 reads CSAVAKDTQYF. CDR3 DNA: TGCAGTGCTGTGGCCAAAGATACGCAGTATTTT.

The CDR3 here is CASSPRDAPGTGIYEQYF. The CDR3 DNA reads as TGTGCCAGCAGCCCTCGGGACGCCCCGGGGACAGGGATCTACGAGCAGTACTTC. This chain connects TRBV4-2 to TRBJ2-7; 9 bases map to TRBD1. V lost 4 bases, J lost 3 bases, and 16 bases stayed unmatched. There are 18 residues in the CDR3. CDR1 and CDR2 from the germline V gene are LGHNA and YNFKEQ.

Only one count was recorded for this clone. This sequence joins TRBV4-3 and TRBJ2-2, with 7 bases identical to TRBD2. This CDR3 is built from 17 residues. Germline CDR1 and CDR2: LGHNA and YSLEER. V lost 1 base to trimming and J lost 3 bases; unmatched junction nucleotides: 8. The CDR3 loop reads CASSQGYLAEHTGELFF. The CDR3 DNA is TGCGCCAGCAGCCAAGGTTATCTAGCGGAGCACACCGGGGAGCTGTTTTTT.

The V gene is TRBV18, the J gene TRBJ1-3; D possibly corresponds to TRBD1 (5 bases). The V end lost 3 bases, the J end lost 6 bases, and 18 bases lay between the germline ends. Germline CDR1 KGHSH, CDR2 LQKENI. The CDR3 sequence is 16 residues long. CDR3 coding DNA: TGTGCCAGCTCACCGTGGACCGGGACGGATACAAACACCATATATTTT. Translated, it gives CASSPWTGTDTNTIYF. Based on the CDR3 plus reference TRBV18 and TRBJ1-3, the full variable domain is NAGVMQNPRHLVRRRGQEARLRCSPMKGHSHVYWYRQLPEEGLKFMVYLQKENIIDESGMPKERFSAEFPKEGPSILRIQQVVRGDSAAYFCASSPWTGTDTNTIYFGEGSWLTVV.